This T cell receptor (beta chain) was sequenced in a study of T cells after yellow fever vaccination. General study points: Contamination of FACS-sorted repertoires by abundant clonotypes from the bulk population could occur.

Germline CDR1 SGHTA, CDR2 FQGNSA. This CDR3 spans 16 amino acids. V lost 2 bases, J lost 1 base, and 12 bases lay in between. Points on this clonotype: Its antigen is not identified.

TCRdb re-called the 5' RACE reads with MiXCR, one entry per CDR3 protein. The sample has about 160,000 distinct CDR3 sequences; more than 5.5% are singletons. The chain joins TRBV7-2 to TRBJ1-5; D perhaps matches TRBD1 (6 bases). The sequencing used CD4+ T cells sorted from PBMCs, collected 4 to 6 days after the first yellow fever vaccination. This TCR was recovered from a man aged 18 to 35 who received the YFV17D yellow fever vaccine. This CDR3 reads CASSLTGFPSNQPQHF. The CDR3 DNA is TGTGCCAGCAGCTTAACAGGGTTTCCCAGCAATCAGCCCCAGCATTTT.